A single sample is the source of the 3 T cell receptor beta chains below, sequenced in a study of cytomegalovirus exposure and HLA in healthy donors. The study ran its PCR with 60 Vbeta and 13 Jbeta primers. The protocol was immunoSEQ multiplex PCR, while the TCRdb copy is restricted to in-frame clones and leaves out a portion. The sample holds approximately 110,000 clones, about 83% seen once. Material for sequencing was PBMCs. These receptors were taken from a female donor in good health and CMV-seropositive.

The chain is built from TRBV7-3 and TRBJ2-7, with TRBD2 identical over 8 bases. This CDR3 has 14 residues. The germline V gene encodes CDR1 SGHTA and CDR2 FQGTGA. The ends lost 5 bases at V and 5 bases at J; junction bases unmatched: 8. The CDR3 DNA follows: TGTGCCAGCAGCCCAGGTTTGCGGGGGGACGAGCAGTACTTC. Its translation: CASSPGLRGDEQYF.

The chain is built from TRBV30 and TRBJ1-5; D gene uncertain. V was clipped by 3 bases and J by 0 bases, with 9 bases between them. Germline loops: CDR1 GTSNPN, CDR2 SVGIG (reference sequence). The CDR3 sequence is 14 residues long. This CDR3 reads CAWRKSNSNQPQHF. CDR3 bases: TGTGCCTGGAGGAAAAGCAATAGCAATCAGCCCCAGCATTTT.

The gene calls are TRBV11-2 and TRBJ2-7, with 7 bases fitting TRBD1. CDR3 length equals 18 residues. With V trimmed by 2 bases and J by 3 bases, 16 bases remained unmatched. Germline V lookup: CDR1 SGHAT, CDR2 FQNNGV. DNA for the CDR3: TGTGCCAGCAGCTTAAGGAGCTGGGACAGCCGAAGTAGCTACGAGCAGTACTTC. Translation gives CASSLRSWDSRSSYEQYF.